The sequence of this T cell receptor beta chain was determined in a study of T cells in Graves' hyperthyroidism and ophthalmopathy. In this sample, this clonotype turned up many times. The target antigen is unknown. V gave up 0 bases and J gave up 2 bases; unmatched junction bases: 4. The CDR3 extends over 15 amino acids. The V gene's germline CDR1 is DFQATT and CDR2 SNEGSKA (reference sequence). Amplification of TCR beta CDR3 regions used RNA as the template. HTBI primers were employed in a first-round RT-PCR of the TCR CDR3. MiXCR was run by TCRdb on the multiplex PCR reads, yielding one entry per CDR3 protein. The data contain about 360,000 distinct CDR3 sequences, under 15% of them seen just once; the ten biggest clones take up roughly 9.2%. General study findings and limits: A model of 13 V-J pairs discriminated ophthalmopathy from stable hyperthyroidism. The majority of expanded thyroid clonotypes above 0.001 also appeared in blood.

This chain links TRBV20-1 with TRBJ2-5, with 9 bases fitting TRBD1. The sequence was obtained from a woman aged 18-35 years with Graves' hyperthyroidism. Sequenced input: blood. The CDR3 nucleotides are TGCAGTGCTAGAGAGGACAGGGGTCCTCAAGAGACCCAGTACTTC. Protein sequence: CSAREDRGPQETQYF.